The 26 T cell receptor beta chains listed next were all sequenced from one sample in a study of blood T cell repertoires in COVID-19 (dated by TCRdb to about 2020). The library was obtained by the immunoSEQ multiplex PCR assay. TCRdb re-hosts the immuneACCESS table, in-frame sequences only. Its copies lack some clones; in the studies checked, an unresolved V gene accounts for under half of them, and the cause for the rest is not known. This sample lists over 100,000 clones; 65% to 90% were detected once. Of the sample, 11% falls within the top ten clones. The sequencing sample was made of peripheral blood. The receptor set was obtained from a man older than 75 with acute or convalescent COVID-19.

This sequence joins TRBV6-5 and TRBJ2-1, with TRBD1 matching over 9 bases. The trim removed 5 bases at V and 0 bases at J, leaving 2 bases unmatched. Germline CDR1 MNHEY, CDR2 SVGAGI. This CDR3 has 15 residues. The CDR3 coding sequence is TGTGCCAGCAGTAGGACAGGGGACTCCTACAATGAGCAGTTCTTC. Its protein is CASSRTGDSYNEQFF.

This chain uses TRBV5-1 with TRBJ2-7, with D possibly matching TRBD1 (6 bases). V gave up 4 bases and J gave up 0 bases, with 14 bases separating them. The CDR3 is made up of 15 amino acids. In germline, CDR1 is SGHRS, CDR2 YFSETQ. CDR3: CASSETGQSSYEQYF. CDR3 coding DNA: TGCGCCAGCAGCGAGACAGGCCAAAGCTCCTACGAGCAGTACTTC.

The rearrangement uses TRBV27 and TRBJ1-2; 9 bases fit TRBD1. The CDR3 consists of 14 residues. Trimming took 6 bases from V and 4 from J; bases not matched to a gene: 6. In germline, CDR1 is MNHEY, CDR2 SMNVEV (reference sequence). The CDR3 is CASRGTGRLYGYTF. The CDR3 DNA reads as TGTGCCAGCAGGGGGACAGGGCGCCTCTATGGCTACACCTTC.

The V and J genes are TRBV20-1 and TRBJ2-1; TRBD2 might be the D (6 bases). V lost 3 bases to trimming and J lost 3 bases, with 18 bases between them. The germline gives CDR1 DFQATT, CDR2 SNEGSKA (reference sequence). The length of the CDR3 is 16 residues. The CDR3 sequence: CSASQFEAGNYNEQFF. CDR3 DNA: TGCAGTGCTAGTCAATTTGAGGCGGGAAACTACAATGAGCAGTTCTTC.

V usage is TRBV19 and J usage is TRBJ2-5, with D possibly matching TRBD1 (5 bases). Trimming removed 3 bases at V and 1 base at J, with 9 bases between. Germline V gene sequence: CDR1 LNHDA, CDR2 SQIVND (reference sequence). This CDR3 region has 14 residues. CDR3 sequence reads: CASSIGRAQETQYF. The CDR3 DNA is TGTGCCAGTAGTATTGGCAGGGCCCAAGAGACCCAGTACTTC.

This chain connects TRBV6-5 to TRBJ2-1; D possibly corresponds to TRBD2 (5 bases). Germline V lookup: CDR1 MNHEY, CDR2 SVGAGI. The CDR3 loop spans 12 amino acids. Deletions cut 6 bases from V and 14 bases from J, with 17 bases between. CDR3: CASRRNGDGEFF. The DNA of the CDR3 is TGTGCCAGCAGACGGAACGGGGATGGAGAGTTCTTC.

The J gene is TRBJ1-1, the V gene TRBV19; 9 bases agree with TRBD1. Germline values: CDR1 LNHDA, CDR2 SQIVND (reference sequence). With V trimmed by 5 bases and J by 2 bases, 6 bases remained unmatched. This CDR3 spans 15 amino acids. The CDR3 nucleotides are TGTGCCAGTAGTCCCCGACAGGGGGAAAACACTGAAGCTTTCTTT. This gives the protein CASSPRQGENTEAFF.

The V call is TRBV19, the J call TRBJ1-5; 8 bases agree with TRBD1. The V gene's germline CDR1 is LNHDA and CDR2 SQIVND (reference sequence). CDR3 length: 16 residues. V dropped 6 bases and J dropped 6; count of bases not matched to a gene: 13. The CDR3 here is CASSETGANSVQPQHF. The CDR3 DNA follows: TGTGCCAGTAGCGAGACAGGGGCGAACTCAGTTCAGCCCCAGCATTTT.

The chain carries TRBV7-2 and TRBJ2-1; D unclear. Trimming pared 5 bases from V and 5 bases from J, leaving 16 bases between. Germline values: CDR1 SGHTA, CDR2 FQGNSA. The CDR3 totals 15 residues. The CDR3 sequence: CASSPRWQVHNEQFF. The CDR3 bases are TGTGCCAGCAGCCCCCGCTGGCAGGTACACAATGAGCAGTTCTTC.

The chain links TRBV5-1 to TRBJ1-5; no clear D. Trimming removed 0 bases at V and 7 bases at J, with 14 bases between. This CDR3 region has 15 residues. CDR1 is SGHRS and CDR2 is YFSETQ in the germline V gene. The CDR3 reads CASSLDAGGLQPQHF. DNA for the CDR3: TGCGCCAGCAGCTTGGACGCCGGAGGGCTCCAGCCCCAGCATTTT.

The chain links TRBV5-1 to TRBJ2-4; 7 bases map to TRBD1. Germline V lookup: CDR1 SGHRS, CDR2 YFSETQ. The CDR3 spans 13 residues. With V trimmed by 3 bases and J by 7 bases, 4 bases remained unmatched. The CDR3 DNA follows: TGCGCCAGCAGCTCGACAGGGAACAACATTCAGTACTTC. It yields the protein CASSSTGNNIQYF. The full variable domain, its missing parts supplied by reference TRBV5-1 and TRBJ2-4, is KAGVTQTPRYLIKTRGQQVTLSCSPISGHRSVSWYQQTPGQGLQFLFEYFSETQRNKGNFPGRFSGRQFSNSRSEMNVSTLELGDSALYLCASSSTGNNIQYFGAGTRLSVL.

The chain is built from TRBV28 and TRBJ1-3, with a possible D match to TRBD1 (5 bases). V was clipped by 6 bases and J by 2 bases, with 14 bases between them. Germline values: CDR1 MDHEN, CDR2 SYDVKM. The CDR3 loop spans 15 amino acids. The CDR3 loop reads CASSPTGDPGNTIYF. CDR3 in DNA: TGTGCCAGCAGCCCGACGGGGGATCCTGGAAACACCATATATTTT.

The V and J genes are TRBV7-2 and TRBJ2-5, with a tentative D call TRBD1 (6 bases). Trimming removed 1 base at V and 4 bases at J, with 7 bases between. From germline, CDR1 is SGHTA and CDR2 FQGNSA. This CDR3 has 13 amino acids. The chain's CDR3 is CASSLDRVETQYF. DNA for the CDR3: TGTGCCAGCAGCTTAGACAGGGTAGAGACCCAGTACTTC.

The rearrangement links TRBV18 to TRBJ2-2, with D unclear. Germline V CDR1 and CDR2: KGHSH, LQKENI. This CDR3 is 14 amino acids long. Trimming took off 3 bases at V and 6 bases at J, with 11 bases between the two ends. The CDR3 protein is CASSPYTTSGELFF. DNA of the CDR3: TGTGCCAGCTCACCTTACACTACATCCGGGGAGCTGTTTTTT.

The CDR3 DNA is TGCGCCAGCAGCTTAGGGGATGGGAACTATGGCTACACCTTC. Residues: CASSLGDGNYGYTF. The J gene is TRBJ1-2, the V gene TRBV5-1; perhaps TRBD1 as D (5 bases). There are 14 residues in the CDR3. Germline V gene lookup returns CDR1 SGHRS and CDR2 YFSETQ. The germline V and J ends were trimmed by 2 bases and 2 bases, with 10 bases remaining between them.

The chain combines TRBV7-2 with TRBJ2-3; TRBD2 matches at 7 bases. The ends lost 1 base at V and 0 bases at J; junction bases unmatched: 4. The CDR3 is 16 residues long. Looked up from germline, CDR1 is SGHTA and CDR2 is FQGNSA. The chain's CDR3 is CASSLVSGGSTDTQYF. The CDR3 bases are TGTGCCAGCAGCTTAGTATCGGGGGGAAGCACAGATACGCAGTATTTT.

The CDR3 loop is CASSPPGQGVEQFF. The DNA of the CDR3 is TGTGCCAGCAGCCCCCCCGGTCAGGGGGTTGAGCAGTTCTTC. V usage is TRBV27 and J usage is TRBJ2-1; TRBD1 matches at 7 bases. J gave up 9 bases and V 6 bases, and 11 bases lay outside the gene matches. The CDR3 loop spans 14 amino acids. Germline CDR1 reads MNHEY; CDR2 reads SMNVEV (reference sequence).

As DNA, the CDR3 is TGTGCCATCAGTGAGTCGCGAGGACAGGCTATTAGCTACACCTTC. It encodes CAISESRGQAISYTF. The chain is built from TRBV10-3 and TRBJ1-2; 7 bases fit TRBD1. Germline V gives CDR1 ENHRY, CDR2 SYGVKD. CDR3 length: 15 amino acids. J gave up 9 bases and V 0 bases, and 10 bases lay outside the gene matches.

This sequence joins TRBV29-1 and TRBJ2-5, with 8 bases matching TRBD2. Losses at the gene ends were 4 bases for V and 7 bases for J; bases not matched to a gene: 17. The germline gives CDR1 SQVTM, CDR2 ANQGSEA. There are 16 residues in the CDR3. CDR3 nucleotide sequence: TGCAGCGTTGGGTCCCAGAGCGGGGGCCTCATGGGGACCCAGTACTTC. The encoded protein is CSVGSQSGGLMGTQYF.

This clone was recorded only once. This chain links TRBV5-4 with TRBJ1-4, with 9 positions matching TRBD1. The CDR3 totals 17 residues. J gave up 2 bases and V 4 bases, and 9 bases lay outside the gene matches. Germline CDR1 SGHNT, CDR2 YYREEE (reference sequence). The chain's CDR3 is CASSLRQGVATNEKLFF. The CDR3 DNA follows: TGTGCCAGCAGCCTCAGACAGGGGGTAGCCACTAATGAAAAACTGTTTTTT.

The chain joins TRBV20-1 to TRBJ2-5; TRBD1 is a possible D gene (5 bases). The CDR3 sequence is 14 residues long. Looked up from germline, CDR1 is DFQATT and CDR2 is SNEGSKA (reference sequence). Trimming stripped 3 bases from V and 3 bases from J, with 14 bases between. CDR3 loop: CSASGSKGKETQYF. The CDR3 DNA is TGCAGTGCTAGTGGGTCTAAGGGGAAAGAGACCCAGTACTTC.

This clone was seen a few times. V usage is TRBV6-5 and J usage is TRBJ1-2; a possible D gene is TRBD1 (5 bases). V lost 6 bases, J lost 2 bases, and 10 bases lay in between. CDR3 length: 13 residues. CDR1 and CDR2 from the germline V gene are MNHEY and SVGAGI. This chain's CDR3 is CASRRQLNYGYTF. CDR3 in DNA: TGTGCCAGCAGAAGACAGCTGAACTATGGCTACACCTTC.

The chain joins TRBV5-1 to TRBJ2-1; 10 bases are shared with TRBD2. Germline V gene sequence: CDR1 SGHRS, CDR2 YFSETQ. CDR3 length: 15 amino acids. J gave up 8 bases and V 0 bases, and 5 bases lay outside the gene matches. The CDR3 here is CASSLASGGAYEQFF. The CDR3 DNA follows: TGCGCCAGCAGCTTGGCAAGCGGGGGGGCATATGAGCAGTTCTTC.

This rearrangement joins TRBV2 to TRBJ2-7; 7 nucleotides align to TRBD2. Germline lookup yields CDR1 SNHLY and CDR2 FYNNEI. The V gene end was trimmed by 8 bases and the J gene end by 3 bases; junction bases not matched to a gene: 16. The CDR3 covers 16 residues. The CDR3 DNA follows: TGTGCCAGCTGCATTCAGGCGGGGGAGGTGGACTACGAGCAGTACTTC. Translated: CASCIQAGEVDYEQYF.

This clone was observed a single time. CDR3 protein: CASSEATPYRGSNYEQYF. Here the CDR3 DNA reads TGTGCCAGCAGTGAAGCGACCCCCTACAGAGGGTCGAACTACGAGCAGTACTTC. The gene calls are TRBV25-1 and TRBJ2-7, with D possibly TRBD2 on 5 matching bases. The CDR3 extends over 18 amino acids. The germline V and J ends were trimmed by 2 bases and 3 bases, with 23 bases remaining between them. The V gene's germline CDR1 is MGHDK and CDR2 SYGVNS.

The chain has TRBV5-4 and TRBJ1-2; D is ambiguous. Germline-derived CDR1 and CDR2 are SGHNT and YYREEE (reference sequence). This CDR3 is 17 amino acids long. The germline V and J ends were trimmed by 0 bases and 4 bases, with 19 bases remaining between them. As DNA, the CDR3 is TGTGCCAGCAGCTTGGGGAAGAGGTTAGATTTCGGCTATGGCTACACCTTC. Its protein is CASSLGKRLDFGYGYTF.